The text below deals with one TCR beta chain. It lacks a known antigen. No base quality values were provided; no much bigger clone lies one nucleotide off. Library prep was done by RT-PCR. Sequencing was carried out with an Illumina HiSeq 2500. TCRdb applied fastp at Q25 and MiXCR to the public reads, then kept only in-frame beta chains. Every entry covers one CDR3 protein and lists the most common genes and DNA from its rows. For this sample the table gives about 780,000 distinct CDR3 sequences, of which approximately 17% were detected only once. Roughly 11% of the sample is taken by the ten largest. The data stem from a study of response to subunit inactivated influenza vaccine (dated by TCRdb to between 2017 and 2018). The study in broad terms: To follow how T cells responded to a trivalent subunit inactivated influenza vaccine, the researchers relied on deep quantitative profiling of the T cell receptor repertoire.

What the study reported, not specific to this receptor: It was suggested by the authors that each seasonal influenza vaccination may recruit only a limited number of new T cells.

CDR1 and CDR2 are read off the germline V gene as MDHEN and SYDVKM. V is shortened by 7 bases, J by 4 bases, and the region joining them spans 7 bases. The CDR3 covers 12 residues, taking in both the cysteine and the phenylalanine. Just CDR3 DNA is preserved here, 36 bases in frame from base 1. The source of this sequence is a middle-aged man who received an inactivated influenza vaccine. Donor details come from another sample of the same person, matched by shared clones. The rearranged chain carries TRBV28 and TRBJ2-2; no D gene can be assigned with confidence. The sample here was PBMCs from blood, taken roughly 5 days after vaccination. At the DNA level, the sequence is TGTGCCAGCACCAGAGGCACCGGGGAGCTGTTTTTT. Its coded protein is CASTRGTGELFF.